In its sample, the clone carrying this T cell receptor (beta chain) was seen many times. The antigen is unknown. The CDR3 extends over 17 amino acids. Germline V gene data show CDR1 as LGHNA and CDR2 as YSLEER. Trimming took 3 bases from V and 2 from J; bases not matched to a gene: 8. Time point: sample taken at primary tumor resection. The cohort: approximately 66 early-stage, untreated non-small cell lung cancer patients. From tumor, nontumor lung or frozen PBMC, whole RNA was taken unsorted for sequencing. Carried by each TCR cDNA molecule was a unique molecular identifier. Each CDR3 protein gets one entry after TCRdb re-called the 5' RACE reads with MiXCR. This sample yields 13,000 to 15,000 distinct CDR3 sequences, of which 4.7% are seen a single time; approximately 20% belongs to the top ten. These data originate in a study of spatial heterogeneity in lung cancer. Findings of the study overall: Counts that tracked tumor mutation counts were those of expanded intratumoral alpha and beta TCRs. Estimation of coverage gave values of about 7.1% for alpha and 13% for beta chains in tumor T cells.

This material consisted of lung tumor tissue, taken at surgery. The gene calls are TRBV4-3 and TRBJ2-1; TRBD2 agrees at 9 bases. The sequence was collected from a female donor with early-stage non-small cell lung cancer. This CDR3 is CASSQALSGGAYNEQFF. The CDR3 nucleotides read TGCGCCAGCAGCCAGGCTCTTAGCGGGGGTGCCTACAATGAGCAGTTCTTC.